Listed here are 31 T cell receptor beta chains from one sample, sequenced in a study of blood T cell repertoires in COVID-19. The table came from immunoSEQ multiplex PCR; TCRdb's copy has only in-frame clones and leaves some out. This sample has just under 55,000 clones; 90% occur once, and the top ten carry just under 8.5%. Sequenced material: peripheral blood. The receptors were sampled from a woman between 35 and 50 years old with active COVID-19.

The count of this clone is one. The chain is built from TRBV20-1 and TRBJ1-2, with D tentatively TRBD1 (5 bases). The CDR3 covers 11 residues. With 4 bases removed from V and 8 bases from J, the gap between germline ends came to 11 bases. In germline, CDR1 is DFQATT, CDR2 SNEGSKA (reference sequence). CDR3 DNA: TGCAGTGCTATGGACCAGGGAGGCTACACCTTC. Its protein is CSAMDQGGYTF.

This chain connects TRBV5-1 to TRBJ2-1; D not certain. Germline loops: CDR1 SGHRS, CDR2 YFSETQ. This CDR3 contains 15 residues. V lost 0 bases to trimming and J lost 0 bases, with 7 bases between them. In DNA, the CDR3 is TGCGCCAGCAGCTTGGGAGGTACCTCCTACAATGAGCAGTTCTTC. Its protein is CASSLGGTSYNEQFF.

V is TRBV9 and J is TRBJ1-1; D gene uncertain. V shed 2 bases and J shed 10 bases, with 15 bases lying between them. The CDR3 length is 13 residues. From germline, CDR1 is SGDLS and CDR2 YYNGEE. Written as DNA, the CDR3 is TGTGCCAGCAGCGTGTTATCGGACGGGGTAGCTTTCTTT. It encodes CASSVLSDGVAFF.

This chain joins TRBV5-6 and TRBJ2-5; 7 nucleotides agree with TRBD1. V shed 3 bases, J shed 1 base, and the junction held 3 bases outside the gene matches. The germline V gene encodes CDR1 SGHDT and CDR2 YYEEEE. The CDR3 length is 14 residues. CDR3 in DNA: TGTGCCAGCAGCTACGGGACAGTCCAAGAGACCCAGTACTTC. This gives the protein CASSYGTVQETQYF.

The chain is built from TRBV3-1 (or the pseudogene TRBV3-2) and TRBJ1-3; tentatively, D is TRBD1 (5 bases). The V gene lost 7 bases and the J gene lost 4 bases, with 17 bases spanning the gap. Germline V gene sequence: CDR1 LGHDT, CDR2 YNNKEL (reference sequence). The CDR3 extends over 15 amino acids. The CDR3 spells CASTFIGGSGNTIYF. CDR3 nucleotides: TGTGCCAGCACCTTCATCGGGGGGTCCGGAAACACCATATATTTT.

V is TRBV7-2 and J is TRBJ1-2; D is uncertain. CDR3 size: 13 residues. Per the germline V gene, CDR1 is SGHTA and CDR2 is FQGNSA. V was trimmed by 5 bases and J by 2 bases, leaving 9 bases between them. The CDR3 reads CASSPPENYGYTF. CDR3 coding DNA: TGTGCCAGCAGCCCCCCCGAGAACTATGGCTACACCTTC.

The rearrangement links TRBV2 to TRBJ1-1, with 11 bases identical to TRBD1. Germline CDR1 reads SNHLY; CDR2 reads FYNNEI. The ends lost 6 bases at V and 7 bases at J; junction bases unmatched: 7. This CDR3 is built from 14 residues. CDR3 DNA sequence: TGTGCCAGCAGAGCCGGACAGGGGGCGTATGAAGCTTTCTTT. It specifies CASRAGQGAYEAFF.

The chain's CDR3 is CATSRDLAGLLSYEQYF. The CDR3 nucleotides read TGTGCCACCAGCAGAGATCTTGCCGGACTTCTCTCCTACGAGCAGTACTTC. The V call is TRBV15, the J call TRBJ2-7; a weak D match, TRBD2 (5 bases). Between the trimmed V and J ends, which lost 0 bases and 0 bases, there was a span of 15 bases. CDR3 length equals 17 residues. Germline lookup yields CDR1 LNHNV and CDR2 YYDKDF (reference sequence).

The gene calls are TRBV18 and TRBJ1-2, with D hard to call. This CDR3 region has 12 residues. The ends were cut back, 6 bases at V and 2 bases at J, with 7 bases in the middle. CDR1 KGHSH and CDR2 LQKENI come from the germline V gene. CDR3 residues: CASSTHNYGYTF. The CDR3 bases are TGTGCCAGCTCCACACACAACTATGGCTACACCTTC.

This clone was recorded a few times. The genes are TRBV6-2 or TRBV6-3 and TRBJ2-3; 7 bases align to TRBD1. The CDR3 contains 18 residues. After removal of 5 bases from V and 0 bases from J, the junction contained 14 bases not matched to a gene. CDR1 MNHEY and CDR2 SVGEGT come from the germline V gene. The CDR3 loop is CASSPRGSHLSSTDTQYF. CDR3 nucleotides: TGTGCCAGCAGTCCCAGGGGGTCGCACCTTTCTAGCACAGATACGCAGTATTTT.

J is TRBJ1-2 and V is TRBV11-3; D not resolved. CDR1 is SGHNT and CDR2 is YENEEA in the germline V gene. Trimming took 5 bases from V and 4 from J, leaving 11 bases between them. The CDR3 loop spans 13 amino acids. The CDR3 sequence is CASSPRKSYGYTF. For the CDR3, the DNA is TGTGCCAGCAGCCCCCGTAAGAGCTATGGCTACACCTTC.

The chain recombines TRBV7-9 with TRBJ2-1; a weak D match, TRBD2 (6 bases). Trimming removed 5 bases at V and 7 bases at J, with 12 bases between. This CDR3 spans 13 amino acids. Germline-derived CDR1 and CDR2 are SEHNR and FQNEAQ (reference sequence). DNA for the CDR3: TGTGCCAGCAGCAAGACTAGTTCGAATGAGCAGTTCTTC. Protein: CASSKTSSNEQFF.

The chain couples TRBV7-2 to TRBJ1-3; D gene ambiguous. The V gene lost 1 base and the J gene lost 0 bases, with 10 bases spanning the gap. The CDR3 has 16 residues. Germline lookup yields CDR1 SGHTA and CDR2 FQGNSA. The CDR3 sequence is CASSLVIFSSGNTIYF. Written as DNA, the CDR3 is TGTGCCAGCAGCTTAGTTATTTTCAGCTCTGGAAACACCATATATTTT.

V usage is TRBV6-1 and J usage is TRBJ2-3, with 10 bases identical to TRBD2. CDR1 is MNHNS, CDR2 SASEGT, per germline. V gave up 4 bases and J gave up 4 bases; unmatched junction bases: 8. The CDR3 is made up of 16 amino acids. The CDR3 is CASSGTSGEGADTQYF. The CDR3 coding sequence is TGTGCCAGCAGTGGCACTAGCGGGGAAGGCGCAGATACGCAGTATTTT.

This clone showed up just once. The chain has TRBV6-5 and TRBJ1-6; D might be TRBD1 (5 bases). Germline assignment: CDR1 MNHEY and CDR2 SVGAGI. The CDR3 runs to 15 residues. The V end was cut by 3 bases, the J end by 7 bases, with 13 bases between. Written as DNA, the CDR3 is TGTGCCAGCAGTTATTCAGACAGTTCCAATTCACCCCTCCACTTT. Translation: CASSYSDSSNSPLHF.

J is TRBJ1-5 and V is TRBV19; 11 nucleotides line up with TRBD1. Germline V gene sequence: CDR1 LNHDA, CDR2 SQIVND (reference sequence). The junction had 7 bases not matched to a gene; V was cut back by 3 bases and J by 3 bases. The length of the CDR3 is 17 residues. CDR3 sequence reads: CASSMGTGGAHNQPQHF. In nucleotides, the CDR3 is TGTGCCAGTAGTATGGGGACAGGGGGGGCCCACAATCAGCCCCAGCATTTT.

The CDR3 DNA sequence: TGTGCCAGCAGCCCGCGGGGGCAGCTCAATGAGCAGTTCTTC. This encodes CASSPRGQLNEQFF. The chain recombines TRBV14 with TRBJ2-1, with a possible D match to TRBD2 (7 bases). The germline CDR1 and CDR2 sequences are SGHDN and FVKESK. V was trimmed by 4 bases and J by 6 bases, leaving 13 bases between them. This CDR3 region has 14 residues.

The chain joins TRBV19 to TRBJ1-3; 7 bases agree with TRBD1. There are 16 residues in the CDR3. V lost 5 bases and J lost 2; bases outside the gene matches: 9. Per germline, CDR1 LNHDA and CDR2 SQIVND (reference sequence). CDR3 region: CASSLGTVSTGNTIYF. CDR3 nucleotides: TGTGCCAGTAGTCTCGGGACAGTTTCTACTGGAAACACCATATATTTT.

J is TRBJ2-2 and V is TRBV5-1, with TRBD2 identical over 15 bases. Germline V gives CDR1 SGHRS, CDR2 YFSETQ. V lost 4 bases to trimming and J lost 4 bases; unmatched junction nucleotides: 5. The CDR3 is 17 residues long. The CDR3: CASSLGLAGGGTGELFF. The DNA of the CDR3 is TGCGCCAGCAGCCTGGGACTAGCGGGGGGCGGCACCGGGGAGCTGTTTTTT.

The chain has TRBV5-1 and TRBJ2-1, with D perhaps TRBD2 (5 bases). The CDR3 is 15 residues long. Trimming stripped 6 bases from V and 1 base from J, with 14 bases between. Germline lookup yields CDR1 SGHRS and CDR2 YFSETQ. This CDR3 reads CASTDTGNSYNEQFF. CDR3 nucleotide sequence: TGCGCCAGCACGGATACCGGGAATTCCTACAATGAGCAGTTCTTC.

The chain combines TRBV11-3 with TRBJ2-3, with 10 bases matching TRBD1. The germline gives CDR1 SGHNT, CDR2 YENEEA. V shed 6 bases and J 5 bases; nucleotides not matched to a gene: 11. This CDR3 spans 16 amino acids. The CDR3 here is CASSPPTGGVGDTQYF. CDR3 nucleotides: TGTGCCAGCAGTCCCCCGACAGGGGGCGTGGGAGATACGCAGTATTTT.

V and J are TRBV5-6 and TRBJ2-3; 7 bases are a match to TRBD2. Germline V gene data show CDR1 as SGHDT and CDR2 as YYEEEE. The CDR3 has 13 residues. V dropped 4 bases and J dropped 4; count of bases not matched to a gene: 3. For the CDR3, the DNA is TGTGCCAGCAGCCGGACTAGAGCAGATACGCAGTATTTT. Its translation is CASSRTRADTQYF.

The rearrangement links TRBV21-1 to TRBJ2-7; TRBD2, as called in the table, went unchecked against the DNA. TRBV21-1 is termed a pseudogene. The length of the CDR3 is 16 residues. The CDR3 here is CASSKGEGYSSYEQYF. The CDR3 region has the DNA TGTGCCAGCAGCAAAGGGGAGGGCTATAGCTCCTACGAGCAGTACTTC.

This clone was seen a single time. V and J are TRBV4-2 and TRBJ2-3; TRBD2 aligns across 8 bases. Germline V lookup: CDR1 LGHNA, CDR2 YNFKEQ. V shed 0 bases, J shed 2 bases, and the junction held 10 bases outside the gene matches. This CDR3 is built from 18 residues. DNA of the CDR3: TGTGCCAGCAGCCAAGATTTCGAACTAGCGGAAATCACAGATACGCAGTATTTT. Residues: CASSQDFELAEITDTQYF.

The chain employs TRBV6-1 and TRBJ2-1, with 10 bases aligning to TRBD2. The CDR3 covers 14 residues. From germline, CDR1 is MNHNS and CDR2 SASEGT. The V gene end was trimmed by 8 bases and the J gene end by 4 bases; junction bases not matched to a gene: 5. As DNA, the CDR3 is TGTGCCAGCGGTAAAGCGGGGGGGTACAATGAGCAGTTCTTC. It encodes CASGKAGGYNEQFF.

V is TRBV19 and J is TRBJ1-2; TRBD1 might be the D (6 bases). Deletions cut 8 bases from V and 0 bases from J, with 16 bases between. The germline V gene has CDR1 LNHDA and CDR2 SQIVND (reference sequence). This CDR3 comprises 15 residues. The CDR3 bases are TGTGCCAGTCTATACCGGGACAACTCTAACTATGGCTACACCTTC. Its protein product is CASLYRDNSNYGYTF.

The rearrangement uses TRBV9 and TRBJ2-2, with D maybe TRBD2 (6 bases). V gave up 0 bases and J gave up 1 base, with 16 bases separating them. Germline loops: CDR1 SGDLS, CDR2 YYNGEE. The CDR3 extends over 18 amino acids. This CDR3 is CASSVVAQGGGNTGELFF. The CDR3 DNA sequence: TGTGCCAGCAGCGTAGTGGCGCAGGGAGGAGGGAACACCGGGGAGCTGTTTTTT.

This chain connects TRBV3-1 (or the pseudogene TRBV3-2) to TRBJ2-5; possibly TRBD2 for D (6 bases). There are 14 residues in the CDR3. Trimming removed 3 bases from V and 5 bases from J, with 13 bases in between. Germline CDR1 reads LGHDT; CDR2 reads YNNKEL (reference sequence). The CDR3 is CASSQKGGSETQYF. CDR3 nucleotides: TGTGCCAGCAGCCAGAAGGGAGGTTCGGAGACCCAGTACTTC.

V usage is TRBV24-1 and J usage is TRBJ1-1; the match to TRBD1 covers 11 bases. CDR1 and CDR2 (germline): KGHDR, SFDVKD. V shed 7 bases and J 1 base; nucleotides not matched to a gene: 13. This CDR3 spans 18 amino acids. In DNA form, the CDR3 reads TGTGCCACCAGAGTGGACAGGGGGCCAACCACCGAGAACACTGAAGCTTTCTTT. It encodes CATRVDRGPTTENTEAFF.

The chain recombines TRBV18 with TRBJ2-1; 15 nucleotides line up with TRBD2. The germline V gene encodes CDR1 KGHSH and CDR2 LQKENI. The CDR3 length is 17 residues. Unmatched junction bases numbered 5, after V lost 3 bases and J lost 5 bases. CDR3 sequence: CASSPRTSGGADNEQFF. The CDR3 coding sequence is TGTGCCAGCTCACCTCGGACTAGCGGGGGGGCGGACAATGAGCAGTTCTTC.

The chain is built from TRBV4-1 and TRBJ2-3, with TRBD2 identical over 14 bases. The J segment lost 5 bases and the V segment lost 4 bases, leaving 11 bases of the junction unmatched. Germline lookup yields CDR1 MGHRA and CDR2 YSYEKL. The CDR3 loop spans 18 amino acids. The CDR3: CASSPKGTSGGGGDTQYF. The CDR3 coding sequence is TGCGCCAGCAGCCCGAAGGGGACTAGCGGGGGCGGAGGAGATACGCAGTATTTT.